This T cell receptor beta chain is from a study of beta chain features in type 1 diabetes. Study background: Nearly 110,000,000 sorted cells were examined across all samples.

Study-wide points: Moderate yet significant TCRB CDR3 shortening was seen in Type 1 diabetes patients in all four CD4+ subsets.

The isolated RNA, all of it, was reverse transcribed, so expressed TCRB transcripts were what got sequenced. Measured with immunoSEQ multiplex PCR; TCRdb has only the in-frame clones, and not every one. The sample includes 600,000 to 700,000 clones, roughly 12% seen only once; the top ten take around 0.12%. This CDR3 has 13 amino acids. Germline trimming cut 6 bases from V and 4 bases from J; bases unmatched to any gene: 3. In germline, CDR1 is KGHSH, CDR2 LQKENI. Comments on this clone: Its antigen is as yet unknown.

Isolation of CD4+ naive, central memory, regulatory and stem cell-like memory cells was achieved by sorting via CD45RO/CCR7/CD25/CD127/CD95/CD27. Sequencing used naive CD4+ T cells from blood. The TCR was taken from a man under 40 with type 1 diabetes. This chain joins TRBV18 and TRBJ2-3, with 8 bases fitting TRBD2. The CDR3, as DNA: TGTGCCAGCTCGGGACTAGTCGCAGATACGCAGTATTTT. Protein: CASSGLVADTQYF.